This is a list of T cell receptor beta chains from one sample in a study of T cell changes during pregnancy in multiple sclerosis. Sequencing used immunoSEQ multiplex PCR; TCRdb keeps in-frame clones, though not all of them. The sample lists some 80,000 clones, approximately 94% occurring once. The input for sequencing was peripheral blood, taken in the third trimester of pregnancy. The receptor set was obtained from a female donor with multiple sclerosis, enrolled in a pregnancy study. CDR3s include the opening cysteine and the closing phenylalanine or tryptophan. The D gene is left open where the match is weak. Only some rows state a clone size, as once, few, many or a class for expanded clones.

d_call j_call clone_size v_call cdr3_aa cdr3_nt
. TRBJ2-3 . TRBV20-1 CRRANGSTQYF TGCAGGCGGGCTAATGGCAGTACGCAGTATTTT
. TRBJ2-3 . TRBV10-1 CASSTGTDTQYF TGCGCCAGCAGTACCGGTACAGATACGCAGTATTTT
TRBD2 TRBJ2-1 . TRBV15 CATSRGASGGTQFF TGTGCCACCAGCAGAGGGGCTAGCGGGGGCACCCAGTTCTTC
. TRBJ2-7 . TRBV6-5 CASSYVAAGQDEQYF TGTGCCAGCAGTTACGTGGCGGCGGGGCAGGACGAGCAGTACTTC
TRBD2 TRBJ2-5 . TRBV5-1 CASSLVLAGQETQYF TGCGCCAGCAGCTTGGTTTTAGCGGGGCAAGAGACCCAGTACTTC
TRBD2 TRBJ2-5 once TRBV10-2 CASSETGLAGGGYF TGCGCCAGCAGTGAGACCGGACTAGCGGGGGGGGGCTACTTC
TRBD1 TRBJ1-2 . TRBV29-1 CSVGTGTGGAYGYTF TGCAGCGTCGGAACCGGGACAGGGGGCGCCTATGGCTACACCTTC
TRBD2 TRBJ2-1 . TRBV5-1 CASSSVRGGPNNEQFF TGCGCCAGCAGCTCCGTTCGGGGGGGCCCGAACAATGAGCAGTTCTTC
. TRBJ2-5 . TRBV15 CATSSEDSQAWSYETQYF TGTGCCACCAGCAGTGAGGACAGCCAAGCCTGGTCCTACGAGACCCAGTACTTC
TRBD1 TRBJ2-3 . TRBV7-8 CASSFQGAATQYF TGTGCCAGCAGCTTCCAGGGGGCCGCTACGCAGTATTTT
. TRBJ2-1 . TRBV7-9 CASSLQSNEQFF TGTGCCAGCAGCTTACAGTCCAATGAGCAGTTCTTC
. TRBJ1-1 once TRBV19 CASSIEMGANTEAFF TGTGCCAGTAGTATAGAAATGGGAGCGAACACTGAAGCTTTCTTT